The 9 T cell receptor beta chains listed next were all sequenced from one sample in a study of OX40 agonist ivuxolimab in advanced cancers. Sequencing was performed with immunoSEQ multiplex PCR; in TCRdb, only in-frame clones are kept and a portion is missing. Here the sample spans some 50,000 clones, more than 75% being singletons. Sequencing was performed on CD4+ or CD8+ T cells sorted from blood, taken in a trial of the OX40 agonist ivuxolimab. The receptors derive from an adult with an advanced solid tumor such as melanoma, head and neck, liver or kidney cancer.

The chain joins TRBV13 to TRBJ2-5; 10 nucleotides align to TRBD2. The CDR3 spans 17 residues. CDR1 and CDR2 (germline): PRHDT, FYEKMQ (reference sequence). With V trimmed by 3 bases and J by 4 bases, 11 bases remained unmatched. The CDR3 loop is CASSFNSGRSKRETQYF. The CDR3 nucleotides read TGTGCCAGCAGCTTCAATAGCGGGAGGAGTAAGAGAGAGACCCAGTACTTC.

This clone was observed once. The gene calls are TRBV7-6 and TRBJ2-1; possible D gene TRBD2, 5 bases. Germline lookup yields CDR1 SGHVS and CDR2 FNYEAQ. The CDR3 covers 15 residues. V was cut by 2 bases and J by 4 bases, with 12 bases left in between. The CDR3 here is CASSLSGSIYNEQFF. In nucleotides, the CDR3 is TGTGCCAGCAGCTTAAGCGGCAGCATTTACAATGAGCAGTTCTTC. The entire variable domain, with the rest obtained from reference TRBV7-6 and TRBJ2-1, is as follows: GAGVSQSPRYKVTKRGQDVALRCDPISGHVSLYWYRQALGQGPEFLTYFNYEAQQDKSGLPNDRFSAERPEGSISTLTIQRTEQRDSAMYRCASSLSGSIYNEQFFGPGTRLTVL.

This clone was counted a few times. The genes are TRBV25-1 and TRBJ2-1, with TRBD2 as a possible D gene (5 bases). Germline V gene lookup returns CDR1 MGHDK and CDR2 SYGVNS. The CDR3 is 14 amino acids. V was shortened by 2 bases and J by 4 bases, with 9 bases between the two germline ends. CDR3 DNA: TGTGCCAGCAGTGAAGGAGGATGGTACAATGAGCAGTTCTTC. Amino acids: CASSEGGWYNEQFF. The entire variable domain, with the rest obtained from reference TRBV25-1 and TRBJ2-1, is as follows: EADIYQTPRYLVIGTGKKITLECSQTMGHDKMYWYQQDPGMELHLIHYSYGVNSTEKGDLSSESTVSRIRTEHFPLTLESARPSHTSQYLCASSEGGWYNEQFFGPGTRLTVL.

The chain uses TRBV30 and TRBJ2-5; possibly TRBD1 for D (5 bases). V lost 7 bases and J 0 bases, leaving 12 bases between the germline ends. CDR3 length equals 13 residues. Germline V CDR1 and CDR2: GTSNPN, SVGIG (reference sequence). DNA for the CDR3: TGTGCCTTCGAACCGACAGACCAAGAGACCCAGTACTTC. It is translated as CAFEPTDQETQYF.

The rearrangement joins TRBV5-4 to TRBJ2-7, with 11 bases matching TRBD2. The CDR3 contains 14 residues. CDR1 is SGHNT and CDR2 is YYREEE in the germline V gene (reference sequence). Unmatched junction bases numbered 3, after V lost 1 base and J lost 6 bases. This chain's CDR3 is CASSLTSGRAEQYF. CDR3 nucleotides: TGTGCCAGCAGCTTGACTAGCGGGAGAGCCGAGCAGTACTTC.

The gene calls are TRBV4-1 and TRBJ2-1; tentatively, D is TRBD1 (6 bases). The V end lost 4 bases, the J end lost 7 bases, and 23 bases lay between the germline ends. Germline values: CDR1 MGHRA, CDR2 YSYEKL. The CDR3 runs to 17 residues. CDR3 protein: CASSLLPVGGIGNEQFF. The CDR3 DNA sequence: TGCGCCAGCAGCCTTCTCCCGGTAGGGGGAATCGGAAATGAGCAGTTCTTC.

V usage is TRBV6-1 and J usage is TRBJ2-7, with 10 bases matching TRBD2. V gave up 1 base and J gave up 4 bases; unmatched junction bases: 4. Germline V gene lookup returns CDR1 MNHNS and CDR2 SASEGT. The length of the CDR3 is 15 residues. The CDR3 DNA reads TGTGCCAGCAGTGAAGAAAGGACTAGCGGTTACGAGCAGTACTTC. This translates into CASSEERTSGYEQYF.

Sample share makes this clone medium-sized. V is TRBV7-9 and J is TRBJ2-5, with a weak D call TRBD1 (5 bases). CDR3 length: 15 residues. Trimming took 1 base from V and 2 from J, leaving 11 bases between them. In germline, CDR1 is SEHNR, CDR2 FQNEAQ (reference sequence). For the CDR3, the DNA is TGTGCCAGCAGCTTAGTGACAGCCAAGCAAGAGACCCAGTACTTC. This encodes CASSLVTAKQETQYF. Full variable domain (outside the CDR3, taken from reference TRBV7-9 and TRBJ2-5): DTGVSQNPRHKITKRGQNVTFRCDPISEHNRLYWYRQTLGQGPEFLTYFQNEAQLEKSRLLSDRFSAERPKGSFSTLEIQRTEQGDSAMYLCASSLVTAKQETQYFGPGTRLLVL.

The rearrangement links TRBV18 to TRBJ1-5, with 8 bases identical to TRBD1. The length of the CDR3 is 15 residues. After removal of 4 bases from V and 8 bases from J, the junction contained 10 bases not matched to a gene. Germline V gives CDR1 KGHSH, CDR2 LQKENI. The CDR3 here is CASSRAGQAVEPQHF. In DNA, the CDR3 is TGTGCCAGCTCACGAGCGGGACAGGCCGTAGAGCCCCAGCATTTT.